The 32 T cell receptor beta chains below come from one sample, sequenced in a study of naive CD8 T cells in extremely preterm neonates. Elective cesarean births at about 35-42 weeks, without labor or membrane rupture, supplied the cord blood. TCRdb's copy holds only in-frame clones and misses some; the assay was immunoSEQ multiplex PCR. The data show 4,500 to 6,000 clones, with about 97% seen just once and around 0.47% held by the top ten. What was sequenced was naive CD8+ T cells from cord blood. These receptors all come from a newborn in good health.

The chain uses TRBV19 and TRBJ2-3; TRBD1 matches 7 bases. CDR1 is LNHDA, CDR2 SQIVND, per germline (reference sequence). Losses at the gene ends were 0 bases for V and 1 base for J; bases not matched to a gene: 4. This CDR3 has 16 residues. CDR3 nucleotide sequence: TGTGCCAGTAGTATAGATCGACAGGGAGGCACAGATACGCAGTATTTT. It translates to CASSIDRQGGTDTQYF.

The chain recombines TRBV5-1 with TRBJ2-1, with 13 bases matching TRBD2. J gave up 8 bases and V 3 bases, and 5 bases lay outside the gene matches. Germline CDR1 reads SGHRS; CDR2 reads YFSETQ. The CDR3 consists of 15 residues. The CDR3 region has the DNA TGCGCCAGCAGCTGGACTAGCGGGGGAGGGTATGAGCAGTTCTTC. It specifies CASSWTSGGGYEQFF.

The chain carries TRBV6-1 and TRBJ1-2; 9 bases match TRBD1. The germline CDR1 and CDR2 sequences are MNHNS and SASEGT. V shed 2 bases and J 4 bases; nucleotides not matched to a gene: 8. This CDR3 has 16 residues. In DNA form, the CDR3 reads TGTGCCAGCAGTGAAATGGGACAGGGAGGAGTCTATGGCTACACCTTC. This sequence encodes CASSEMGQGGVYGYTF.

The count of this clone is one. This chain links TRBV5-1 with TRBJ1-1; 8 bases agree with TRBD1. The CDR3 extends over 14 amino acids. The V gene's germline CDR1 is SGHRS and CDR2 YFSETQ. V was clipped by 3 bases and J by 3 bases; unmatched bases: 4. CDR3 coding DNA: TGCGCCAGCAGCTACCCGACAGGGGACACTGAAGCTTTCTTT. Its translation: CASSYPTGDTEAFF.

The CDR3 region has the DNA TGTGCCAGCAGCCCAATGAGCGGGGGTGCGCAGTATTTT. This codes for CASSPMSGGAQYF. J is TRBJ2-3 and V is TRBV5-4, with 8 bases that match TRBD2. Per germline, CDR1 SGHNT and CDR2 YYREEE (reference sequence). The length of the CDR3 is 13 residues. After removal of 4 bases from V and 10 bases from J, the junction contained 8 bases not matched to a gene.

This chain uses TRBV19 with TRBJ1-1; 7 bases are a match to TRBD1. The J segment lost 1 base and the V segment lost 6 bases, leaving 5 bases of the junction unmatched. The V gene's germline CDR1 is LNHDA and CDR2 SQIVND (reference sequence). The CDR3 consists of 14 residues. The DNA for the CDR3 is TGTGCCAGTAGGTGGACAGGTGGGAACACTGAAGCTTTCTTT. Protein: CASRWTGGNTEAFF.

The chain couples TRBV28 to TRBJ2-1; TRBD2 aligns across 9 bases. Trimming took 5 bases from V and 2 from J; bases not matched to a gene: 7. Germline CDR1 MDHEN, CDR2 SYDVKM. The CDR3 totals 16 residues. DNA for the CDR3: TGTGCCAGCAGTACCCAGCGGGGGGCCCCCTACAATGAGCAGTTCTTC. Translation: CASSTQRGAPYNEQFF.

V is TRBV25-1 and J is TRBJ1-3; 7 bases are shared with TRBD1. This CDR3 contains 14 residues. With 8 bases clipped from V and 7 bases from J, the junction kept 11 bases outside the gene matches. Germline-derived CDR1 and CDR2 are MGHDK and SYGVNS. The CDR3 spells CASSPTGTANTIYF. CDR3 sequence (DNA): TGTGCCAGCTCACCCACCGGGACAGCCAACACCATATATTTT.

The chain has TRBV4-2 and TRBJ2-1; TRBD2 matches at 8 bases. The CDR3 contains 17 residues. CDR1 and CDR2 from the germline V gene are LGHNA and YNFKEQ. Trimming cost V 0 bases and J 1 base; bases outside gene matches: 5. CDR3 region: CASSQETLAGSYNEQFF. The CDR3 bases are TGTGCCAGCAGCCAAGAGACTCTAGCGGGTTCCTACAATGAGCAGTTCTTC.

The gene calls are TRBV19 and TRBJ2-1, with TRBD2 as a possible D gene (6 bases). The length of the CDR3 is 12 residues. Trimming cost V 3 bases and J 9 bases, with 9 bases left between them. Germline CDR1 is LNHDA and CDR2 is SQIVND (reference sequence). CDR3 region: CASSIGGGEQFF. In nucleotides, the CDR3 is TGTGCCAGTAGTATTGGGGGAGGTGAGCAGTTCTTC. The complete variable domain, with remaining parts taken from reference TRBV19 and TRBJ2-1, reads DGGITQSPKYLFRKEGQNVTLSCEQNLNHDAMYWYRQDPGQGLRLIYYSQIVNDFQKGDIAEGYSVSREKKESFPLTVTSAQKNPTAFYLCASSIGGGEQFFGPGTRLTVL.

This chain uses TRBV5-6 with TRBJ1-1, with D perhaps TRBD1 (6 bases). The CDR3 covers 15 residues. V lost 2 bases, J lost 2 bases, and 13 bases lay in between. Germline-derived CDR1 and CDR2 are SGHDT and YYEEEE. CDR3 in amino acids: CASSFGGAGNTEAFF. The CDR3 bases are TGTGCCAGCAGCTTTGGGGGGGCTGGAAACACTGAAGCTTTCTTT. Full variable domain (outside the CDR3, taken from reference TRBV5-6 and TRBJ1-1): DAGVTQSPTHLIKTRGQQVTLRCSPKSGHDTVSWYQQALGQGPQFIFQYYEEEERQRGNFPDRFSGHQFPNYSSELNVNALLLGDSALYLCASSFGGAGNTEAFFGQGTRLTVV.

The chain combines TRBV5-6 with TRBJ1-2, with D unclear. The ends were cut back, 0 bases at V and 4 bases at J, with 16 bases in the middle. CDR1 and CDR2 (germline): SGHDT, YYEEEE. There are 16 residues in the CDR3. Here the CDR3 DNA reads TGTGCCAGCAGCTTGGGTGTTGGAGGGAGCGGCTATGGCTACACCTTC. Translating gives CASSLGVGGSGYGYTF.

CDR3 DNA sequence: TGTGCCAGCAGCTCCACCACACCGGGACAGGGAGTCTACGAGCAGTACTTC. Its translation: CASSSTTPGQGVYEQYF. This chain joins TRBV7-9 and TRBJ2-7; 9 bases match TRBD1. With 4 bases clipped from V and 3 bases from J, the junction kept 13 bases outside the gene matches. This CDR3 is built from 17 residues. CDR1 SEHNR and CDR2 FQNEAQ come from the germline V gene (reference sequence).

The genes are TRBV19 and TRBJ2-3; the match to TRBD2 covers 12 bases. The CDR3 runs 17 residues. J lost 1 base, V lost 3 bases, and 5 bases had no gene match. The germline V gene has CDR1 LNHDA and CDR2 SQIVND (reference sequence). The CDR3 loop is CASSIRRLAGGTDTQYF. The CDR3 region has the DNA TGTGCCAGTAGTATCAGAAGACTAGCGGGGGGCACAGATACGCAGTATTTT.

The V call is TRBV4-3, the J call TRBJ2-2; D remains ambiguous. This CDR3 contains 16 residues. The V and J ends lost 0 bases and 1 base respectively, with 9 bases between them. Looked up from germline, CDR1 is LGHNA and CDR2 is YSLEER. As DNA, the CDR3 is TGCGCCAGCAGCCAAGATCAAGGCGGGAACACCGGGGAGCTGTTTTTT. Amino acids: CASSQDQGGNTGELFF.

This rearrangement joins TRBV11-2 to TRBJ1-2; D is possibly TRBD1 (6 bases). The CDR3 has 13 residues. The germline gives CDR1 SGHAT, CDR2 FQNNGV. Between the trimmed V and J ends, which lost 5 bases and 4 bases, there was a span of 11 bases. CDR3: CASSGGQLYGYTF. CDR3 nucleotides: TGTGCCAGCAGCGGGGGACAACTCTATGGCTACACCTTC.

The rearrangement joins TRBV4-2 to TRBJ2-7, with 8 bases that match TRBD2. The trim removed 0 bases at V and 4 bases at J, leaving 5 bases unmatched. The CDR3 length is 15 residues. Per the germline V gene, CDR1 is LGHNA and CDR2 is YNFKEQ. CDR3 bases: TGTGCCAGCAGCCAAGATAAGGCGGGGGGATACGAGCAGTACTTC. Protein: CASSQDKAGGYEQYF.

The rearrangement joins TRBV19 to TRBJ1-1; 8 nucleotides agree with TRBD1. V was clipped by 3 bases and J by 8 bases; unmatched bases: 8. Per germline, CDR1 LNHDA and CDR2 SQIVND (reference sequence). The length of the CDR3 is 14 residues. The CDR3 reads CASSMEPGQEEAFF. Here the CDR3 DNA reads TGTGCCAGTAGTATGGAACCGGGACAGGAGGAAGCTTTCTTT.

This clone was picked up one time. This rearrangement joins TRBV6-5 to TRBJ2-1; 8 bases match TRBD2. The V gene end was trimmed by 2 bases and the J gene end by 2 bases; junction bases not matched to a gene: 2. Per the germline V gene, CDR1 is MNHEY and CDR2 is SVGAGI. The CDR3 spans 15 residues. For the CDR3, the DNA is TGTGCCAGCAGTTACGGGCGGGGGGCCTACAATGAGCAGTTCTTC. Translation: CASSYGRGAYNEQFF.

This clone was seen once. The chain is built from TRBV11-2 and TRBJ2-6; 8 nucleotides agree with TRBD1. Germline V gene sequence: CDR1 SGHAT, CDR2 FQNNGV. The CDR3 extends over 17 amino acids. V lost 3 bases, J lost 2 bases, and 6 bases stayed unmatched. CDR3 nucleotides: TGTGCCAGCAGCTTGTCAGGGGGCTACCCTGGGGCCAACGTCCTGACTTTC. It codes for CASSLSGGYPGANVLTF.

This clone has just one count. The chain recombines TRBV9 with TRBJ1-1, with TRBD1 as a possible D gene (6 bases). The CDR3 contains 13 residues. V lost 3 bases and J lost 5, with 11 bases in between. Germline CDR1 reads SGDLS; CDR2 reads YYNGEE. The CDR3 sequence: CASSEGGGTEAFF. The CDR3 nucleotides are TGTGCCAGCAGCGAAGGGGGGGGAACTGAAGCTTTCTTT.

This chain links TRBV5-6 with TRBJ1-1; 9 bases align to TRBD1. The CDR3 is made up of 13 amino acids. From germline, CDR1 is SGHDT and CDR2 YYEEEE. After removal of 4 bases from V and 4 bases from J, the junction contained 2 bases not matched to a gene. The CDR3 DNA reads TGTGCCAGCAGCGTGACAGGGGGCACTGAAGCTTTCTTT. Its translation is CASSVTGGTEAFF.

The J gene is TRBJ2-7, the V gene TRBV7-9, with 9 bases matching TRBD1. CDR1 and CDR2 (germline): SEHNR, FQNEAQ (reference sequence). The CDR3 is 15 residues long. The V segment lost 5 bases and the J segment 0 bases; nucleotides outside the gene matches: 5. The CDR3 DNA sequence: TGTGCCAGCAGCATGCCGGGACAGGGCTCCTACGAGCAGTACTTC. It encodes CASSMPGQGSYEQYF. Based on the CDR3 plus reference TRBV7-9 and TRBJ2-7, the full variable domain is DTGVSQNPRHKITKRGQNVTFRCDPISEHNRLYWYRQTLGQGPEFLTYFQNEAQLEKSRLLSDRFSAERPKGSFSTLEIQRTEQGDSAMYLCASSMPGQGSYEQYFGPGTRLTVT.

The J gene is TRBJ2-3, the V gene TRBV7-2; 11 bases map to TRBD2. Per the germline V gene, CDR1 is SGHTA and CDR2 is FQGNSA. The CDR3 sequence is 19 residues long. Germline trimming cut 4 bases from V and 5 bases from J; bases unmatched to any gene: 17. The DNA of the CDR3 is TGTGCCAGCAGCTCCGCCCAACCGTTACTAGCGGGGGCCGGAGATACGCAGTATTTT. Its protein product is CASSSAQPLLAGAGDTQYF.

The chain uses TRBV30 and TRBJ2-7; no reliable D call. V was pared by 0 bases and J by 2 bases, with 2 bases between. This CDR3 spans 11 amino acids. Germline V CDR1 and CDR2: GTSNPN, SVGIG (reference sequence). The CDR3 loop is CAWSVAYEQYF. CDR3 in DNA: TGTGCCTGGAGTGTCGCCTACGAGCAGTACTTC.

CDR3 nucleotides: TGCGCCAGCAGCTTGGGCGGGGGTAGGGATGGCTACACCTTC. Its protein product is CASSLGGGRDGYTF. V and J are TRBV5-1 and TRBJ1-2; weak D call: TRBD1 (5 bases). With 0 bases removed from V and 6 bases from J, the gap between germline ends came to 12 bases. Germline CDR1 and CDR2: SGHRS and YFSETQ. There are 14 residues in the CDR3.

The chain's CDR3 is CASSFTLRQPTEAFF. CDR3 nucleotide sequence: TGTGCCAGCAGTTTTACCCTCAGACAGCCCACTGAAGCTTTCTTT. The V and J genes are TRBV27 and TRBJ1-1; tentatively, D is TRBD1 (5 bases). From germline, CDR1 is MNHEY and CDR2 SMNVEV (reference sequence). V dropped 3 bases and J dropped 4 bases, with 15 bases sitting between them. This CDR3 contains 15 residues.

The CDR3, as DNA: TGTGCCAGCAGACTGACAGGGGATAATTCACCCCTCCACTTT. Protein product: CASRLTGDNSPLHF. The genes are TRBV7-2 and TRBJ1-6; 8 bases fit TRBD1. CDR1 is SGHTA, CDR2 FQGNSA, per germline. V shed 6 bases and J 5 bases; nucleotides not matched to a gene: 3. This CDR3 is 14 amino acids long.

This chain connects TRBV6-6 to TRBJ2-7; 11 positions match TRBD2. The length of the CDR3 is 15 residues. V lost 7 bases to trimming and J lost 5 bases; unmatched junction nucleotides: 10. Germline V gene lookup returns CDR1 MNHNY and CDR2 SVGAGI (reference sequence). Here the CDR3 reads CASTDSGGAIHEQYF. In DNA, the CDR3 is TGTGCCAGCACCGATAGCGGGGGGGCCATCCACGAGCAGTACTTC.

V usage is TRBV27 and J usage is TRBJ1-1; D unclear. The ends were cut back, 3 bases at V and 1 base at J, with 6 bases in the middle. CDR1 is MNHEY and CDR2 is SMNVEV in the germline V gene (reference sequence). The CDR3 covers 13 residues. CDR3 in DNA: TGTGCCAGCAGTTTTCGGTGGAACACTGAAGCTTTCTTT. It specifies CASSFRWNTEAFF.

The rearrangement joins TRBV12-5 to TRBJ2-1; 9 bases are a match to TRBD1. The length of the CDR3 is 15 residues. Germline V gene lookup returns CDR1 LGHNT and CDR2 FRNRAP. After removal of 5 bases from V and 7 bases from J, the junction contained 9 bases not matched to a gene. CDR3 residues: CASGTGQGRGNEQFF. Written as DNA, the CDR3 is TGTGCTAGTGGTACTGGACAGGGGAGAGGGAATGAGCAGTTCTTC.

J is TRBJ2-4 and V is TRBV11-2; TRBD2 aligns across 7 bases. The CDR3 loop spans 15 amino acids. Germline CDR1 SGHAT, CDR2 FQNNGV. V lost 1 base and J lost 8; bases outside the gene matches: 8. CDR3 sequence reads: CASSLGAGGSDIQYF. CDR3 bases: TGTGCCAGCAGCTTAGGGGCCGGGGGGAGTGACATTCAGTACTTC.